The next 5 T cell receptor beta chains were all read from a single sample in a study of cytomegalovirus exposure and HLA in healthy donors. Profiled with immunoSEQ multiplex PCR; TCRdb holds only in-frame clones, not every one. Of about 110,000 clones in the sample, around 85% are singletons; the top ten hold over 2.5%. Sequenced: PBMCs. The source of these receptors is a woman aged 18 to 35 in good health and CMV-seronegative.

The chain employs TRBV28 and TRBJ1-2; D may be TRBD1 (5 bases). V lost 3 bases to trimming and J lost 5 bases, with 7 bases between them. Germline V gene data show CDR1 as MDHEN and CDR2 as SYDVKM. This CDR3 has 12 amino acids. The CDR3 DNA sequence: TGTGCCAGCAGTTTTCGGGGGTATGGCTACACCTTC. Its protein is CASSFRGYGYTF.

The sample holds one count of this clone. The chain joins TRBV6-6 to TRBJ2-3; tentatively, D is TRBD1 (6 bases). Germline CDR1 MNHNY, CDR2 SVGAGI (reference sequence). The CDR3 sequence is 14 residues long. The V gene lost 6 bases and the J gene lost 4 bases, with 14 bases spanning the gap. CDR3 nucleotides: TGTGCCAGCAGGTCCAGGGGATCGGCAGATACGCAGTATTTT. Its translation: CASRSRGSADTQYF.

The V call is TRBV4-1, the J call TRBJ1-2, with unresolved D. The CDR3 spans 13 residues. Trimming shortened V by 0 bases and J by 8 bases, and 10 bases separated the two germline ends. CDR1 is MGHRA, CDR2 YSYEKL, per germline. CDR3 nucleotides: TGCGCCAGCAGCCAAGATAGCTTCTTGGGCTACACCTTC. Protein: CASSQDSFLGYTF.

The chain is built from TRBV2 and TRBJ2-3; TRBD2 agrees at 7 bases. The germline V gene has CDR1 SNHLY and CDR2 FYNNEI. CDR3 length: 18 residues. Trimming took 5 bases from V and 0 from J; bases not matched to a gene: 14. This CDR3 reads CASSPALTAGDSTDTQYF. CDR3 nucleotide sequence: TGTGCCAGCAGTCCGGCCCTAACCGCGGGGGATAGCACAGATACGCAGTATTTT.

V is TRBV6-6 and J is TRBJ1-2; tentative D call: TRBD1 (5 bases). V was trimmed by 2 bases and J by 8 bases, leaving 12 bases between them. This CDR3 has 13 amino acids. CDR1 and CDR2 (germline): MNHNY, SVGAGI (reference sequence). DNA for the CDR3: TGTGCCAGCAGTTACCACTCCAGGGAAGGCTACACCTTC. Its protein product is CASSYHSREGYTF.